These 14 T cell receptor beta chains share one sample of origin, sequenced in a study of T cell responses to AZD1222 COVID-19 vaccine. Clones were read by immunoSEQ multiplex PCR, and TCRdb kept only the in-frame ones, dropping some. The table shows some 140,000 clones, with about 93% occurring only once. The material sequenced was peripheral blood, taken on day 0 of AZD1222 vaccination. The receptors originated from an adult in good health.

This clone has only a few counts. This rearrangement joins TRBV9 to TRBJ2-1; 7 bases are shared with TRBD2. V gave up 2 bases and J gave up 6 bases; unmatched junction bases: 11. This CDR3 has 16 residues. The germline V gene has CDR1 SGDLS and CDR2 YYNGEE. CDR3 nucleotides: TGTGCCAGCAGCGTCCCCCGGGGTACGGGGGGCAATGAGCAGTTCTTC. It is translated as CASSVPRGTGGNEQFF.

A single count supports this clone. The rearrangement joins TRBV6-5 to TRBJ2-7; either TRBD1 or TRBD2 may supply D (5 bases each). Trimming stripped 2 bases from V and 7 bases from J, with 18 bases between. The CDR3 is made up of 15 amino acids. CDR1 and CDR2 (germline): MNHEY, SVGAGI. For the CDR3, the DNA is TGTGCCAGCAGTTACCCAGGGACGGGGTCTCGGGAGCAGTACTTC. Amino acids: CASSYPGTGSREQYF.

The CDR3: CASSEQGRYTEAFF. CDR3 bases: TGTGCCAGCAGTGAACAGGGACGGTACACTGAAGCTTTCTTT. J is TRBJ1-1 and V is TRBV25-1; D may be TRBD1 (5 bases). Deletions cut 2 bases from V and 3 bases from J, with 10 bases between. CDR1 is MGHDK and CDR2 is SYGVNS in the germline V gene. The CDR3 has 14 residues.

The CDR3: CASSKLGACDRVIFTEAFF. The DNA of the CDR3 is TGTGCCAGCAGCAAACTAGGGGCCTGTGACAGGGTAATCTTTACTGAAGCTTTCTTT. This rearrangement joins TRBV11-3 to TRBJ1-1; 7 nucleotides line up with TRBD1. Per the germline V gene, CDR1 is SGHNT and CDR2 is YENEEA. The CDR3 is made up of 19 amino acids. Trimming at V came to 5 bases and at J to 5 bases, leaving 23 bases not matched to a gene.

The V and J genes are TRBV6-2 or TRBV6-3 and TRBJ2-1; 9 nucleotides agree with TRBD2. With 6 bases clipped from V and 10 bases from J, the junction kept 13 bases outside the gene matches. Germline V gene data show CDR1 as MNHEY and CDR2 as SVGEGT. The CDR3 spans 15 residues. The CDR3: CASSPFGTSPREQFF. The CDR3 nucleotides read TGTGCCAGCAGCCCTTTCGGGACTAGCCCCAGAGAGCAGTTCTTC.

Only a few counts were recorded for this clone. The V call is TRBV19, the J call TRBJ1-2, with D possibly matching TRBD1 (6 bases). CDR1 and CDR2 (germline): LNHDA, SQIVND (reference sequence). V shed 7 bases and J shed 0 bases, with 18 bases lying between them. This CDR3 spans 16 amino acids. The CDR3 here is CASTGGLSESNYGYTF. The CDR3 DNA is TGTGCCAGTACCGGGGGGCTAAGCGAATCTAACTATGGCTACACCTTC.

J is TRBJ1-4 and V is TRBV6-5; 7 bases are shared with TRBD1. The V gene's germline CDR1 is MNHEY and CDR2 SVGAGI. The CDR3 is 12 amino acids. DNA of the CDR3: TGTGCTTGGGGACAGATCCATGAAAAACTGTTTTTT. Translation gives CAWGQIHEKLFF.

The chain uses TRBV6-5 and TRBJ2-1; 11 bases are a match to TRBD2. Trimming took 5 bases from V and 7 from J; bases not matched to a gene: 7. The germline CDR1 and CDR2 sequences are MNHEY and SVGAGI. The CDR3 length is 15 residues. In DNA, the CDR3 is TGTGCCAGCAGTCGTAGCGGGGGGGCTAGAAATGAGCAGTTCTTC. This translates into CASSRSGGARNEQFF.

The chain recombines TRBV11-2 with TRBJ2-3; 10 positions agree with TRBD2. Germline lookup yields CDR1 SGHAT and CDR2 FQNNGV. The V segment lost 3 bases and the J segment 2 bases; nucleotides outside the gene matches: 8. This CDR3 spans 17 amino acids. The DNA for the CDR3 is TGTGCCAGCAGCTTGGGACTAGCGAACATCTTCACAGATACGCAGTATTTT. Residues: CASSLGLANIFTDTQYF.

The chain combines TRBV7-9 with TRBJ1-1; D uncertain. Germline CDR1 reads SEHNR; CDR2 reads FQNEAQ (reference sequence). The CDR3 length is 15 residues. V was clipped by 1 base and J by 1 base, with 10 bases between them. The CDR3 reads CASSLDEGWNTEAFF. The CDR3 nucleotides read TGTGCCAGCAGCTTAGATGAGGGCTGGAACACTGAAGCTTTCTTT.

The DNA for the CDR3 is TGTGCCAGCAGCTTACCGGCTAGCGGGGGTCCTGGAGGGGTCACAGATACGCAGTATTTT. Translation gives CASSLPASGGPGGVTDTQYF. The chain recombines TRBV7-3 with TRBJ2-3; TRBD2 matches at 10 bases. The trim removed 2 bases at V and 2 bases at J, leaving 16 bases unmatched. Germline CDR1 and CDR2: SGHTA and FQGTGA. The CDR3 contains 20 residues.

The V gene is TRBV29-1, the J gene TRBJ2-1; TRBD2 matches 11 bases. The germline V gene has CDR1 SQVTM and CDR2 ANQGSEA. With 5 bases clipped from V and 7 bases from J, the junction kept 13 bases outside the gene matches. CDR3 length: 16 amino acids. CDR3 DNA sequence: TGCAGCGTTAAGCGCAAAACTAGCGGGGGTATTAATGAGCAGTTCTTC. Protein sequence: CSVKRKTSGGINEQFF.

The chain uses TRBV28 and TRBJ1-5; D not certain. V shed 7 bases and J shed 5 bases, with 18 bases lying between them. From germline, CDR1 is MDHEN and CDR2 SYDVKM. CDR3 length equals 15 residues. This CDR3 reads CASTFGQSRDQPQHF. DNA for the CDR3: TGTGCCAGCACCTTTGGGCAGAGTAGGGATCAGCCCCAGCATTTT.

This chain uses TRBV5-4 with TRBJ1-1; D remains unclear. Looked up from germline, CDR1 is SGHNT and CDR2 is YYREEE (reference sequence). Trimming cost V 4 bases and J 3 bases, with 16 bases left between them. This CDR3 comprises 15 residues. The CDR3 reads CASSPGGGGHTEAFF. CDR3 DNA: TGTGCCAGCAGCCCTGGCGGTGGAGGGCACACTGAAGCTTTCTTT.